The present T cell receptor (beta chain) was sequenced within a study of blood T cell repertoires in COVID-19. The wider study: Some COVID-19 samples were acute and others convalescent; all came from the United States, Italy and Spain. From T cells, B-cell-depleted T cells, or PBMCs came the material, which was cDNA or gDNA.

In the study's own analysis: Reference gene primer amplification gave nucleated cell count estimates. TCRdb keeps only in-frame clones here, not all; method: immunoSEQ multiplex PCR. V and J calls and clone size follow that table, whereas D and trimming were derived from the DNA. Of approximately 170,000 clones listed, approximately 80% are singletons. The clonotype comes from a human donor in a cohort sampled during active COVID-19. Sequences were obtained from peripheral blood.

CDR3: CAWSSGLESQPQHF. The DNA for the CDR3 is TGTGCCTGGAGTTCGGGACTAGAGAGTCAGCCCCAGCATTTT. The genes are TRBV30 and TRBJ1-5; a possible D gene is TRBD1 (5 bases). This CDR3 region has 14 residues. The germline V and J ends were trimmed by 2 bases and 6 bases, with 14 bases remaining between them. CDR1 and CDR2 (germline): GTSNPN, SVGIG (reference sequence).